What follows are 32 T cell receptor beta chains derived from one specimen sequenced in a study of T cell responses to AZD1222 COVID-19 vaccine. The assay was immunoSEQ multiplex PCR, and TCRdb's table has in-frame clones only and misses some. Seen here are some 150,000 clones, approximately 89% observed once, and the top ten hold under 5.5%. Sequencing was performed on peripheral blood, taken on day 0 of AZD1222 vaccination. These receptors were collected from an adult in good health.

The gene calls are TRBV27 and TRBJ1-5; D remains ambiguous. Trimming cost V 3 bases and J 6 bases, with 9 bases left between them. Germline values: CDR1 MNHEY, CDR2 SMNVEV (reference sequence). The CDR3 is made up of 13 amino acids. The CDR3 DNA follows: TGTGCCAGCAGTTTTGATGTCGGTCAGCCCCAGCATTTT. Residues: CASSFDVGQPQHF.

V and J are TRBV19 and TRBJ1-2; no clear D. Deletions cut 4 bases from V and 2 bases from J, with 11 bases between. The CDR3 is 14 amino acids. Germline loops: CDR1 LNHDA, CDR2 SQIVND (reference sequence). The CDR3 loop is CASSTDYSNYGYTF. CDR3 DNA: TGTGCCAGTAGTACCGATTACAGCAACTATGGCTACACCTTC.

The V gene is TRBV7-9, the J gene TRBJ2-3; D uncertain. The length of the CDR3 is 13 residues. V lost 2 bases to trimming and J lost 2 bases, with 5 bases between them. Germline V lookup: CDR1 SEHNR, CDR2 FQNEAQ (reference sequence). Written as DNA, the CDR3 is TGTGCCAGCAGCTTACTGGTCACAGATACGCAGTATTTT. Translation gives CASSLLVTDTQYF. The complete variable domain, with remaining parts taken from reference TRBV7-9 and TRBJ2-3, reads DTGVSQNPRHKITKRGQNVTFRCDPISEHNRLYWYRQTLGQGPEFLTYFQNEAQLEKSRLLSDRFSAERPKGSFSTLEIQRTEQGDSAMYLCASSLLVTDTQYFGPGTRLTVL.

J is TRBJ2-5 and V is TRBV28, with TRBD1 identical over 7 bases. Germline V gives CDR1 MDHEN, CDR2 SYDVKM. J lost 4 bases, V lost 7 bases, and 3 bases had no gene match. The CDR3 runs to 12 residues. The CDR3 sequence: CASNRQGETQYF. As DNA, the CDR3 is TGTGCCAGCAATAGACAGGGAGAGACCCAGTACTTC.

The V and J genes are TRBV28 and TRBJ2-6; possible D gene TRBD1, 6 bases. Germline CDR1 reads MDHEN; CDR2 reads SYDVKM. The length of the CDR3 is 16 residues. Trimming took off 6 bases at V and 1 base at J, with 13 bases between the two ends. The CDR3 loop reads CASRYIGGSGANVLTF. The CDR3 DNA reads TGTGCCAGCAGATACATAGGGGGTTCTGGGGCCAACGTCCTGACTTTC.

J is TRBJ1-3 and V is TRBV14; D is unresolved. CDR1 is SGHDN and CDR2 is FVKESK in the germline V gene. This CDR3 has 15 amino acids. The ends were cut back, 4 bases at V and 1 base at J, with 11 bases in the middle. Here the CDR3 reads CASSPARQSGNTIYF. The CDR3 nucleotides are TGTGCCAGCAGCCCAGCAAGACAATCTGGAAACACCATATATTTT.

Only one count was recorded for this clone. The CDR3 DNA reads TGTGCCAGCAGCCCTAGGGTTGGTGAGCAGTTCTTC. This gives the protein CASSPRVGEQFF. The chain is built from TRBV12-3 or TRBV12-4 and TRBJ2-1; D is unresolved. Trimming took 6 bases from V and 9 from J, leaving 12 bases between them. The CDR3 has 12 amino acids.

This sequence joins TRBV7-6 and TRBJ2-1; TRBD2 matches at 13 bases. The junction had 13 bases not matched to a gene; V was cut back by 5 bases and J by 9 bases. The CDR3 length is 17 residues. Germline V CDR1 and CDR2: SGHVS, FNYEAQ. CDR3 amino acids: CASSTGLAGEFRAEQFF. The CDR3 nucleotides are TGTGCCAGCAGCACCGGACTAGCGGGAGAGTTTCGGGCTGAGCAGTTCTTC.

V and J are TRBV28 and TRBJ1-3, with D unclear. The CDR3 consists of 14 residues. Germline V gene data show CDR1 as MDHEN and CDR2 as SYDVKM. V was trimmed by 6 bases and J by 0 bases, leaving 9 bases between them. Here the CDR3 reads CASRGSISGNTIYF. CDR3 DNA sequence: TGTGCCAGCAGAGGCAGTATCTCTGGAAACACCATATATTTT.

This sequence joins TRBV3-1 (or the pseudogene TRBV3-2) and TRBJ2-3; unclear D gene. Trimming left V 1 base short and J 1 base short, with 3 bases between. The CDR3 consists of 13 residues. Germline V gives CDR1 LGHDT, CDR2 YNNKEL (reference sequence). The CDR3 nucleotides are TGTGCCAGCAGCCAAGCGCGCACAGATACGCAGTATTTT. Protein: CASSQARTDTQYF.

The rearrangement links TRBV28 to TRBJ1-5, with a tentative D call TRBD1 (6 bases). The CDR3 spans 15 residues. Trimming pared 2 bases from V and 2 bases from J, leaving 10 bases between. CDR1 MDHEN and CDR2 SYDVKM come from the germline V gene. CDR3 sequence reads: CASSLGGRRNQPQHF. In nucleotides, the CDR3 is TGTGCCAGCAGTTTAGGGGGGCGGCGCAATCAGCCCCAGCATTTT.

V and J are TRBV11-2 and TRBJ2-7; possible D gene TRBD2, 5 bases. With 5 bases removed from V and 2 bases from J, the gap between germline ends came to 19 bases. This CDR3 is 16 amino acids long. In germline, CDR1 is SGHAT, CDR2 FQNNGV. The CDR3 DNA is TGTGCCAGCAGCCCCCTCGGTCGGACCGGGGCCTACGAGCAGTACTTC. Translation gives CASSPLGRTGAYEQYF. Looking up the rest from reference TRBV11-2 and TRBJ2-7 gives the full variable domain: EAGVAQSPRYKIIEKRQSVAFWCNPISGHATLYWYQQILGQGPKLLIQFQNNGVVDDSQLPKDRFSAERLKGVDSTLKIQPAKLEDSAVYLCASSPLGRTGAYEQYFGPGTRLTVT.

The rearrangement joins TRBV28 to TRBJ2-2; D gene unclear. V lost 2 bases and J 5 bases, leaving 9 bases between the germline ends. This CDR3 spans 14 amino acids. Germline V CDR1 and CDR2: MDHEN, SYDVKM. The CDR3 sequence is CASSLRSWTGELFF. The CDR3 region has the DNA TGTGCCAGCAGTTTACGTTCCTGGACCGGGGAGCTGTTTTTT. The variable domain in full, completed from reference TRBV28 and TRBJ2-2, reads DVKVTQSSRYLVKRTGEKVFLECVQDMDHENMFWYRQDPGLGLRLIYFSYDVKMKEKGDIPEGYSVSREKKERFSLILESASTNQTSMYLCASSLRSWTGELFFGEGSRLTVL.

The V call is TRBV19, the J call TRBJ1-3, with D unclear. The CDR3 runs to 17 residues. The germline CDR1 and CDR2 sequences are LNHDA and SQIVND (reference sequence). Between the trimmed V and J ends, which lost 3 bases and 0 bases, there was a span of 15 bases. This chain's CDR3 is CASSILRLGSSGNTIYF. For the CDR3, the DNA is TGTGCCAGTAGTATTTTGCGACTGGGGAGCTCTGGAAACACCATATATTTT.

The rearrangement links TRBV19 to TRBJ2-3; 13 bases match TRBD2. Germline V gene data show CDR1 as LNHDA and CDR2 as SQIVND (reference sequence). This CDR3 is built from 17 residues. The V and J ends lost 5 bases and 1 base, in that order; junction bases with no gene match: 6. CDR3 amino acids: CASSFGLAGVGTDTQYF. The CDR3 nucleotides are TGTGCCAGTAGTTTCGGACTAGCGGGAGTCGGCACAGATACGCAGTATTTT.

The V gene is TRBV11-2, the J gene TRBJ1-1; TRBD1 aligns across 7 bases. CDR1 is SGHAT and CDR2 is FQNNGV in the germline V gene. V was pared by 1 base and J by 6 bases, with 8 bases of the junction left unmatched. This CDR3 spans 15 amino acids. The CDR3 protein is CASSLVRQGAAEAFF. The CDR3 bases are TGTGCCAGCAGCTTAGTCCGACAGGGCGCGGCTGAAGCTTTCTTT.

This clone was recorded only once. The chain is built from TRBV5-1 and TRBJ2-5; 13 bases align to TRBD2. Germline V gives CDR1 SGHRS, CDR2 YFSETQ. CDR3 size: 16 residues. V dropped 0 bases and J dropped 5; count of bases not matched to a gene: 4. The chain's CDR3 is CASSLALAGGRETQYF. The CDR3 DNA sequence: TGCGCCAGCAGCTTGGCACTAGCGGGAGGGCGGGAGACCCAGTACTTC.

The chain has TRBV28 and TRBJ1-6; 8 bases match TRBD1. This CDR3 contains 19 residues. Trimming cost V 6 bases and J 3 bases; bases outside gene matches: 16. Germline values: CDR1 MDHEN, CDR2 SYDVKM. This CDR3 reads CASRNPPADRGSYNSPLHF. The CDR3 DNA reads TGTGCCAGCAGAAACCCGCCCGCCGACAGGGGAAGCTATAATTCACCCCTCCACTTT.

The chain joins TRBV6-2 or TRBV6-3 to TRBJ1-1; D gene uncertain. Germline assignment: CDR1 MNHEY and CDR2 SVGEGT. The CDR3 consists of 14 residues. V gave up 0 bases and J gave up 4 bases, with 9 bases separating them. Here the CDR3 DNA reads TGTGCCAGCAGTTACTCCCGGGAGTCCACTGAAGCTTTCTTT. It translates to CASSYSRESTEAFF.

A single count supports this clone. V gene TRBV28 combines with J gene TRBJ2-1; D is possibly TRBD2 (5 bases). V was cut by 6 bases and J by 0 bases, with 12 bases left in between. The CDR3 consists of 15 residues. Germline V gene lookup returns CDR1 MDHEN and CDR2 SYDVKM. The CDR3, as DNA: TGTGCCAGCAGCCCCCAGGCGGGCTCCTACAATGAGCAGTTCTTC. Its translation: CASSPQAGSYNEQFF.

For the CDR3, the DNA is TGTGCCAGCAGTTTATCGGCCTACTACGAGCAGTACTTC. The encoded protein is CASSLSAYYEQYF. The chain joins TRBV27 to TRBJ2-7; no definite D call. The CDR3 covers 13 residues. The V end lost 0 bases, the J end lost 3 bases, and 6 bases lay between the germline ends. The germline V gene has CDR1 MNHEY and CDR2 SMNVEV (reference sequence).

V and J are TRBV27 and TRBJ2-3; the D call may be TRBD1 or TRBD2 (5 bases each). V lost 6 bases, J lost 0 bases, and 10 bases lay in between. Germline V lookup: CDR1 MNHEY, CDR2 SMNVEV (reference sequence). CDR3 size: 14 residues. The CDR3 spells CASRPGLSTDTQYF. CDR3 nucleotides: TGTGCCAGCAGGCCGGGGCTTAGCACAGATACGCAGTATTTT.

The CDR3 nucleotides read TGTGCCAGCAGGACAGGGGGCTCATACAATGAGCAGTTCTTC. It is translated as CASRTGGSYNEQFF. This rearrangement joins TRBV6-8 to TRBJ2-1, with 10 bases lining up with TRBD1. The CDR3 has 14 amino acids. Germline assignment: CDR1 MNHGY and CDR2 SAAAGT. Trimming took 6 bases from V and 4 from J; bases not matched to a gene: 3.

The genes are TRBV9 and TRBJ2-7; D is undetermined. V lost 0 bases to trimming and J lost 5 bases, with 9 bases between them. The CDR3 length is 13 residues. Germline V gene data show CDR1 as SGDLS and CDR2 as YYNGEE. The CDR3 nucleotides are TGTGCCAGCAGCGTAGCCCCAGGAAACGAGCAGTACTTC. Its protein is CASSVAPGNEQYF.

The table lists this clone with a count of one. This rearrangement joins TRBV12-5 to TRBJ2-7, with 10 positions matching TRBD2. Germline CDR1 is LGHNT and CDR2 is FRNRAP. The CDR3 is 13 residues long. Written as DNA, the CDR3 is TGTGCTAGTGGTTTGGGACCCTCTGGGACTAGCGTGGTC. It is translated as CASGLGPSGTSVV.

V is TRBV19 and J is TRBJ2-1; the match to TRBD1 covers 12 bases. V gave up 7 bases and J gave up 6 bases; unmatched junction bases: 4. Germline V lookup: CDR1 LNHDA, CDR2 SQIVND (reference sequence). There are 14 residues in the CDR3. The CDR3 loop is CASKGDRGPNEQFF. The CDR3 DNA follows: TGTGCCAGTAAGGGGGACAGGGGGCCCAATGAGCAGTTCTTC.

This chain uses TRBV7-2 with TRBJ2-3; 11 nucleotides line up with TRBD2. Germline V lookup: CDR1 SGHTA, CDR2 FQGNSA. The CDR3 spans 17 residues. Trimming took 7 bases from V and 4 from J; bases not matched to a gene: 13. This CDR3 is CASTLTSGAPLADTQYF. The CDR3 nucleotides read TGTGCCAGCACCCTGACTAGCGGGGCCCCCTTGGCAGATACGCAGTATTTT.

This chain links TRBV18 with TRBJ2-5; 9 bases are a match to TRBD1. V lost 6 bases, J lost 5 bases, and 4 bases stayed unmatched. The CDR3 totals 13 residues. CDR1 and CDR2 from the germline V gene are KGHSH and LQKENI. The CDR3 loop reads CASSLGQGETQYF. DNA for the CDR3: TGTGCCAGCTCGCTCGGACAGGGGGAGACCCAGTACTTC.

CDR3: CASSLKGQGANYGYTF. The CDR3 DNA reads TGTGCCAGCAGCTTGAAGGGACAGGGGGCCAACTATGGCTACACCTTC. The chain combines TRBV5-6 with TRBJ1-2, with 12 bases aligning to TRBD1. Germline V gene sequence: CDR1 SGHDT, CDR2 YYEEEE. The CDR3 is made up of 16 amino acids. Trimming at V came to 1 base and at J to 2 bases, leaving 3 bases not matched to a gene.

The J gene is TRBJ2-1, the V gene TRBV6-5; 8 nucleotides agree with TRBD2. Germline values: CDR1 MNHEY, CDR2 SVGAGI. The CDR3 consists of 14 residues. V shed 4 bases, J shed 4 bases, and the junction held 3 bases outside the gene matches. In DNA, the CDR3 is TGTGCCAGCAGTTCAGGACTAGCTTACAATGAGCAGTTCTTC. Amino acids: CASSSGLAYNEQFF.

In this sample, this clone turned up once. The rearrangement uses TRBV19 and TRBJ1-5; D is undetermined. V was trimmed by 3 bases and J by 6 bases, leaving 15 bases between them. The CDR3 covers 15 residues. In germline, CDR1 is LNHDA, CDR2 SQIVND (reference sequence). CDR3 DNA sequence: TGTGCCAGTAGTATCCCCCAACAACCGGGTCAGCCCCAGCATTTT. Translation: CASSIPQQPGQPQHF.

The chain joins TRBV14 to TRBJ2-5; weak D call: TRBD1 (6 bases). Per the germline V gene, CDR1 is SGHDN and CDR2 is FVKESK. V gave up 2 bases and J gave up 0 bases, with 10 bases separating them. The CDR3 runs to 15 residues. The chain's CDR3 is CASSQTGSYQETQYF. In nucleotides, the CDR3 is TGTGCCAGCAGCCAAACAGGGAGTTACCAAGAGACCCAGTACTTC.